A single sample is the source of the 10 T cell receptor beta chains below, sequenced in a study of blood T cells in healthy people across ages. Then a second PCR, running roughly 7 to 11 cycles, was carried out with a sample-barcoded 5' primer and a J-beta primer mix. TCRdb re-derived calls from the 5' RACE reads in MiXCR, one entry per CDR3 protein. The sample has about 1.1 million distinct CDR3 sequences; more than 30% are singletons. The material sequenced was blood. The source is a man aged 18 to 35 in good health.

This clonotype occurred a few times. This rearrangement joins TRBV6-5 to TRBJ2-3; no reliable D call. Trimming pared 4 bases from V and 7 bases from J, leaving 27 bases between. CDR1 is MNHEY, CDR2 SVGAGI, per germline. This CDR3 spans 18 amino acids. The CDR3 sequence: CASSFLWSPTRTTHTQYF. CDR3 sequence (DNA): TGTGCCAGCAGTTTTCTTTGGTCCCCTACCCGAACCACCCATACGCAGTATTTT.

The chain combines TRBV11-1 with TRBJ2-1; TRBD2 matches 11 bases. The CDR3 consists of 15 residues. J was trimmed by 6 bases and V by 5 bases; bases with no gene match: 6. CDR1 and CDR2 from the germline V gene are SGHAT and FQDESV (reference sequence). CDR3 sequence: CASSPSGGWVNEQFF. In DNA form, the CDR3 reads TGTGCCAGCAGCCCTAGCGGGGGGTGGGTCAATGAGCAGTTCTTC.

The chain combines TRBV11-3 with TRBJ2-7; 11 bases agree with TRBD1. Germline-derived CDR1 and CDR2 are SGHNT and YENEEA. J gave up 7 bases and V 2 bases, and 10 bases lay outside the gene matches. This CDR3 spans 16 amino acids. For the CDR3, the DNA is TGTGCCAGCAGCTTATCAGGGACAGGGGGTGACAATGAGCAGTACTTC. This codes for CASSLSGTGGDNEQYF.

The table lists this clonotype with a few counts. J is TRBJ2-6 and V is TRBV5-5; a weak D match, TRBD1 (6 bases). V shed 4 bases and J shed 0 bases, with 14 bases lying between them. CDR3 length: 17 residues. Germline V gives CDR1 SGHKS, CDR2 YYEKEE (reference sequence). CDR3: CASSKGVPSSGANVLTF. CDR3 DNA sequence: TGTGCCAGCAGCAAGGGGGTTCCGAGCTCTGGGGCCAACGTCCTGACTTTC.

This clonotype was seen only a few times. The gene calls are TRBV6-5 and TRBJ1-2; D unclear. Trimming shortened V by 2 bases and J by 4 bases, and 11 bases separated the two germline ends. Germline CDR1 MNHEY, CDR2 SVGAGI. The CDR3 totals 14 residues. This CDR3 is CASSYGGGSYGYTF. CDR3 DNA sequence: TGTGCCAGCAGTTACGGTGGAGGTTCCTATGGCTACACCTTC.

There are a few counts of this clonotype. This chain links TRBV10-3 with TRBJ1-2; possibly TRBD1 for D (5 bases). Germline loops: CDR1 ENHRY, CDR2 SYGVKD. Trimming took off 9 bases at V and 8 bases at J, with 16 bases between the two ends. CDR3 length equals 12 residues. The CDR3 DNA reads TGTGCCATATCGACAGCCCCGGAAGGCTACACCTTC. This sequence encodes CAISTAPEGYTF.

Many counts were recorded for this clonotype. The chain employs TRBV6-5 and TRBJ2-1; TRBD1 matches 8 bases. Germline CDR1 MNHEY, CDR2 SVGAGI. With V trimmed by 2 bases and J by 0 bases, 0 bases remained unmatched. CDR3 size: 15 residues. Written as DNA, the CDR3 is TGTGCCAGCAGTTACGGGACAGGCTCCTACAATGAGCAGTTCTTC. Amino acid sequence: CASSYGTGSYNEQFF.

This chain connects TRBV28 to TRBJ2-7; 7 bases agree with TRBD1. Trimming cost V 5 bases and J 3 bases; bases outside gene matches: 7. Germline CDR1 reads MDHEN; CDR2 reads SYDVKM. CDR3 length: 14 residues. The CDR3 DNA reads as TGTGCCAGCAGTGGGACAGATAAACACTACGAGCAGTACTTC. As protein: CASSGTDKHYEQYF.

This clonotype has only a few counts. As DNA, the CDR3 is TGTGCCAGCAGCGTAGGGGCTAGCGGTTGGGATGAGCAGTACTTC. Amino acids: CASSVGASGWDEQYF. The genes are TRBV9 and TRBJ2-7, with TRBD2 matching over 7 bases. V trimming: 0 bases; J trimming: 7 bases; junction bases outside the gene matches: 10. CDR3 length equals 15 residues. The germline V gene has CDR1 SGDLS and CDR2 YYNGEE.

This clonotype was detected only a few times. The rearrangement uses TRBV2 and TRBJ2-2; 7 nucleotides align to TRBD1. The J segment lost 3 bases and the V segment lost 5 bases, leaving 6 bases of the junction unmatched. The CDR3 totals 15 residues. Germline V gene lookup returns CDR1 SNHLY and CDR2 FYNNEI. CDR3 bases: TGTGCCAGCAGTACGGACAGGACGGACACCGGGGAGCTGTTTTTT. The encoded protein is CASSTDRTDTGELFF. Full variable domain (missing parts from reference TRBV2 and TRBJ2-2): EPEVTQTPSHQVTQMGQEVILRCVPISNHLYFYWYRQILGQKVEFLVSFYNNEISEKSEIFDDQFSVERPDGSNFTLKIRSTKLEDSAMYFCASSTDRTDTGELFFGEGSRLTVL.